This passage covers 6 T cell receptor beta chains from one sample sequenced in a study of blood T cell repertoires in COVID-19. This table comes from immunoSEQ multiplex PCR, and its TCRdb copy is limited to in-frame clones, with some not included. The table shows roughly 260,000 clones, with 75% to 90% occurring only once. Sequenced input: PBMCs or T cells enriched from blood (not recorded which). Every receptor here comes from a young woman with acute COVID-19.

This clone was seen just once. This chain connects TRBV5-6 to TRBJ2-1; 9 bases fit TRBD2. CDR1 is SGHDT and CDR2 is YYEEEE in the germline V gene. Trimming took 1 base from V and 3 from J; bases not matched to a gene: 2. CDR3 size: 15 residues. The CDR3 DNA reads as TGTGCCAGCAGCTTGCCTAGCGGGGTCTACAATGAGCAGTTCTTC. It specifies CASSLPSGVYNEQFF.

The CDR3 region has the DNA TGTGCCAGCTCACCCGGCAGGGGGCGAACTGAAGCTTTCTTT. Translation gives CASSPGRGRTEAFF. The V and J genes are TRBV18 and TRBJ1-1; 8 bases agree with TRBD1. The germline gives CDR1 KGHSH, CDR2 LQKENI. Losses at the gene ends were 3 bases for V and 5 bases for J; bases not matched to a gene: 5. The CDR3 is 14 amino acids.

This rearrangement joins TRBV5-1 to TRBJ2-3, with TRBD2 matching over 14 bases. CDR1 and CDR2 from the germline V gene are SGHRS and YFSETQ. V lost 3 bases, J lost 5 bases, and 5 bases stayed unmatched. The CDR3 contains 16 residues. The DNA of the CDR3 is TGCGCCAGCAGCTCGGGACTAGCGGGAGTTAGAGATACGCAGTATTTT. Protein sequence: CASSSGLAGVRDTQYF.

The chain has TRBV2 and TRBJ2-6, with TRBD1 matching over 7 bases. This CDR3 region has 17 residues. Per the germline V gene, CDR1 is SNHLY and CDR2 is FYNNEI. V lost 5 bases to trimming and J lost 1 base; unmatched junction nucleotides: 8. DNA of the CDR3: TGTGCCAGCAGTCTACAGGGGATGAGGTCTGGGGCCAACGTCCTGACTTTC. Translation gives CASSLQGMRSGANVLTF.

The chain is built from TRBV15 and TRBJ1-3, with unresolved D. Germline V CDR1 and CDR2: LNHNV, YYDKDF (reference sequence). This CDR3 comprises 15 residues. Trimming removed 0 bases at V and 0 bases at J, with 6 bases between. CDR3 amino acids: CATSRDRFSGNTIYF. CDR3 bases: TGTGCCACCAGCAGAGACCGGTTCTCTGGAAACACCATATATTTT.

The table lists this clone with a few counts. The chain joins TRBV15 to TRBJ1-3, with D hard to call. The germline V gene has CDR1 LNHNV and CDR2 YYDKDF (reference sequence). CDR3 length: 16 residues. Trimming removed 2 bases from V and 4 bases from J, with 15 bases in between. The CDR3 here is CATSRRGMEVGNTIYF. The CDR3 region has the DNA TGTGCCACCAGCAGAAGAGGGATGGAAGTAGGAAACACCATATATTTT.